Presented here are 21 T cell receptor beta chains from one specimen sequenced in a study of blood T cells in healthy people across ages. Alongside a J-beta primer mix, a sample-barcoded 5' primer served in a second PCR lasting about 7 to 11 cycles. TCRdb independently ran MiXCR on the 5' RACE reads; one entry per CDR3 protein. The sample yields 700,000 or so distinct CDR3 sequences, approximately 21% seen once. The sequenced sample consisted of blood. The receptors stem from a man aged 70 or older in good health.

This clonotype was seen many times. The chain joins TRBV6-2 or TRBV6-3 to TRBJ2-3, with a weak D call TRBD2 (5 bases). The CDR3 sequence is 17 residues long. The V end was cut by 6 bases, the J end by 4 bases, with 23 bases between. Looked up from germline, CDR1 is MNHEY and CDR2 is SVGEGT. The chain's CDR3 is CASSRRTLEMKADTQYF. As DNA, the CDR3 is TGTGCCAGCAGCAGGAGGACTCTCGAGATGAAGGCAGATACGCAGTATTTT.

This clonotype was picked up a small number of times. In DNA form, the CDR3 reads TGCAGTGCCAAGTGGCAGAACCAAGAGACCCAGTACTTC. Amino acid sequence: CSAKWQNQETQYF. The chain is built from TRBV20-1 and TRBJ2-5; unclear D gene. V was pared by 6 bases and J by 0 bases, with 11 bases between. Germline CDR1 reads DFQATT; CDR2 reads SNEGSKA (reference sequence). The CDR3 is made up of 13 amino acids.

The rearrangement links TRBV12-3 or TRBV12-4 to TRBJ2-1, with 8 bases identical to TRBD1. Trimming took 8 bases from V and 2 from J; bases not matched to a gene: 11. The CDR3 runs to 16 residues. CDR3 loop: CASEDLRGLTYNEQFF. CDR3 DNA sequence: TGTGCCAGCGAGGACCTCAGGGGGCTTACCTACAATGAGCAGTTCTTC.

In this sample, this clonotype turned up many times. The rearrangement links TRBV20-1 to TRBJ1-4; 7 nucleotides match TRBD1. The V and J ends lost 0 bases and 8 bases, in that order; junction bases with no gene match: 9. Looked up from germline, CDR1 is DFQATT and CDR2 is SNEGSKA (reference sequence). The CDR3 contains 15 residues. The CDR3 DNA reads TGCAGTGCTAGAGATGGGGGGACAGCGACCGAAAAACTGTTTTTT. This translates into CSARDGGTATEKLFF.

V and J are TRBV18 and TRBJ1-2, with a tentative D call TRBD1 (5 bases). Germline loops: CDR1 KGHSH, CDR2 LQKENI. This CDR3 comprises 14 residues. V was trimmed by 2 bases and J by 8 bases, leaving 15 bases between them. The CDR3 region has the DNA TGTGCCAGCTCACCAAATGGGGACTTACCAGGCTACACCTTC. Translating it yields CASSPNGDLPGYTF.

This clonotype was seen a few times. CDR3 coding DNA: TGTGCCATCGGGGGACAGCCCCAAGAGACCCAGTACTTC. Translation gives CAIGGQPQETQYF. This chain joins TRBV10-3 and TRBJ2-5; TRBD1 matches at 7 bases. The V segment lost 8 bases and the J segment 1 base; nucleotides outside the gene matches: 4. The CDR3 extends over 13 amino acids. CDR1 is ENHRY and CDR2 is SYGVKD in the germline V gene.

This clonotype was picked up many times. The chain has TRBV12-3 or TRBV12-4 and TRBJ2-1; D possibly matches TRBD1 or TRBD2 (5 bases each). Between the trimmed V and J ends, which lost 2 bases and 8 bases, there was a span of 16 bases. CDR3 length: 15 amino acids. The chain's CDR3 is CASSLFRGVEHEQFF. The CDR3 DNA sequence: TGTGCCAGCAGTTTATTTCGAGGGGTGGAGCATGAGCAGTTCTTC.

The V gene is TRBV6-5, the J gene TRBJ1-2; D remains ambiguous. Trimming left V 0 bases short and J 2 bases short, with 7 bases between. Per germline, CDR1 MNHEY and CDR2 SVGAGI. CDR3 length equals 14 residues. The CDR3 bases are TGTGCCAGCAGTTACTCGGGAGGAAACTATGGCTACACCTTC. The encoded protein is CASSYSGGNYGYTF.

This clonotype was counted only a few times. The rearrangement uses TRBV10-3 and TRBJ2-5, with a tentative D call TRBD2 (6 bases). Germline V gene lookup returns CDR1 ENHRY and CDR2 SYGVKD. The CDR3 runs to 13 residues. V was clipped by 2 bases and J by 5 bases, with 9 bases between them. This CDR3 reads CAISEQLAETQYF. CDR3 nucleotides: TGTGCCATCAGTGAGCAACTAGCTGAGACCCAGTACTTC.

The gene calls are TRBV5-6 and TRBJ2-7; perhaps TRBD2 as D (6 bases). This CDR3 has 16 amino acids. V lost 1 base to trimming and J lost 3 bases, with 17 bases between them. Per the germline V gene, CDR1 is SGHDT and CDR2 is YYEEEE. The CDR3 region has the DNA TGTGCCAGCAGCTTGTCTAGCGTGCGGTATAACTACGAGCAGTACTTC. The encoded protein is CASSLSSVRYNYEQYF.

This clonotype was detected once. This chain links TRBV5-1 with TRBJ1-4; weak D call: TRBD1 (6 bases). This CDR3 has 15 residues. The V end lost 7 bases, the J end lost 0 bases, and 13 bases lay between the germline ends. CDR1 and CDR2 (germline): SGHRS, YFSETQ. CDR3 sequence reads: CASGVTGPTNEKLFF. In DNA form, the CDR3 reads TGCGCCAGCGGCGTCACAGGGCCAACTAATGAAAAACTGTTTTTT.

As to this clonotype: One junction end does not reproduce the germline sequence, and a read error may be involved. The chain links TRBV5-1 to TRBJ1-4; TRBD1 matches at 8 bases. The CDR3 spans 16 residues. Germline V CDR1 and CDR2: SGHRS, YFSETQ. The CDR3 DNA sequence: TGCGCCAGCAGCTTGGGGCAGGGGGCGGCTAATGAAAAGCTGTTTTTT. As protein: CASSLGQGAANEKLFF. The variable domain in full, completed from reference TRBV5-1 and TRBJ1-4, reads KAGVTQTPRYLIKTRGQQVTLSCSPISGHRSVSWYQQTPGQGLQFLFEYFSETQRNKGNFPGRFSGRQFSNSRSEMNVSTLELGDSALYLCASSLGQGAANEKLFFGSGTQLSVL.

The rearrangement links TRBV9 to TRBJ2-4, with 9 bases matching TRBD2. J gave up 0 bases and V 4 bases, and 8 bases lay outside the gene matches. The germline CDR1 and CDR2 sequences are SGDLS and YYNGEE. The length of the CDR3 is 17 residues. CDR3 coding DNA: TGTGCCAGCAGCCCCCTGACTAGCGGACTAGCCAAAAACATTCAGTACTTC. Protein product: CASSPLTSGLAKNIQYF.

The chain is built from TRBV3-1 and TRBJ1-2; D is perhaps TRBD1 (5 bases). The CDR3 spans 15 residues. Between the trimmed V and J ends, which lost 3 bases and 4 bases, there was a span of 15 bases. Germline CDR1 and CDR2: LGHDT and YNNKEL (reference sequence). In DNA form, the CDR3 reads TGTGCCAGCAGCCAGCAGGGCGGTCTCGGCTATGGCTACACCTTC. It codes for CASSQQGGLGYGYTF.

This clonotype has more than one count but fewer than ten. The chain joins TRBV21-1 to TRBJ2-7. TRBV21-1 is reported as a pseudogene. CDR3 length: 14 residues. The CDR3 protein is CASSMCSSSYEQYF. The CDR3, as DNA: TGTGCCAGCAGCATGTGCTCCAGCTCCTACGAGCAGTACTTC.

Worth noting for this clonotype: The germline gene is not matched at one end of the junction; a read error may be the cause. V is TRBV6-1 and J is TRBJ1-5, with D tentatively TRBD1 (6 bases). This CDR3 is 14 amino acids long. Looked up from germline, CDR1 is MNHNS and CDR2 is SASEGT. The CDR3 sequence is CASEAGGHNQPQRF. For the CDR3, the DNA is TGTGCCAGCGAGGCCGGGGGCCACAATCAGCCCCAGCGTTTT.

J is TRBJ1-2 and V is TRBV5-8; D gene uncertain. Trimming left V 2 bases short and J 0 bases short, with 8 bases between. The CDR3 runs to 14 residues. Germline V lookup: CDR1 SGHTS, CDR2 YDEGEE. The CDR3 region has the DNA TGTGCCAGCAGCTTTCGTGGGGCTAACTATGGCTACACCTTC. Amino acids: CASSFRGANYGYTF.

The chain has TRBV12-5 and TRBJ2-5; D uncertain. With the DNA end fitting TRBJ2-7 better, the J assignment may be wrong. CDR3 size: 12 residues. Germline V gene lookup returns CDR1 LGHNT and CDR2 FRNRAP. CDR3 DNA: TGTGCTAGTGGCCTAGGGTCCTACGAGCAGTACTTC. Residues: CASGLGSYEQYF.

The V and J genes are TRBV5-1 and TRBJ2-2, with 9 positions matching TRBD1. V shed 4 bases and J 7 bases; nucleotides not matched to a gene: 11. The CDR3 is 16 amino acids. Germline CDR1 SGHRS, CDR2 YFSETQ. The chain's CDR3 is CASSGRDRAALGELFF. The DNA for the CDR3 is TGCGCCAGCAGCGGTCGGGACAGGGCTGCCCTCGGGGAGCTGTTTTTT.

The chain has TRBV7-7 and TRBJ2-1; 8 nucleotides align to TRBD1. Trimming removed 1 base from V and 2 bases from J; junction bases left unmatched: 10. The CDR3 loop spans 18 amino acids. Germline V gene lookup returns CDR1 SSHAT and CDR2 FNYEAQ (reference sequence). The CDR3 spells CASSLEPGGYGAYNEQFF. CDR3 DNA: TGTGCCAGCAGCTTAGAACCAGGGGGCTACGGGGCCTACAATGAGCAGTTCTTC.

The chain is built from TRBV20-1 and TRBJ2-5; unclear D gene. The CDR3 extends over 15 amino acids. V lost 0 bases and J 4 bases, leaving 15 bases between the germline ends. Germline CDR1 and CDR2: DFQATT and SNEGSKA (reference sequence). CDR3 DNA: TGCAGTGCTAGAGACCCAGCCTCCGCCCGAGAGACCCAGTACTTC. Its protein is CSARDPASARETQYF.